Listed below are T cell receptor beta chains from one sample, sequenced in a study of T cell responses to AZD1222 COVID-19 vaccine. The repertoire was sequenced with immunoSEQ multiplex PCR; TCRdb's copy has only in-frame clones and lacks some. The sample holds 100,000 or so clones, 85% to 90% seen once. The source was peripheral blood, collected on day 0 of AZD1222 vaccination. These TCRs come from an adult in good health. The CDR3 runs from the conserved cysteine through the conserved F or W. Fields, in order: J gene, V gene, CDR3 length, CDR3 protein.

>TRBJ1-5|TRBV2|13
CASSEGRDQPQHF
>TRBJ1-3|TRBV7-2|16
CASSLVSGNSGNTIYF
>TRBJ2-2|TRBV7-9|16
CASSFTGPSGTGELFF
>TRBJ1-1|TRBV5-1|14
CASSLGTGNTEAFF
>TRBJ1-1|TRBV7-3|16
CASSKDPGGQGREAFF
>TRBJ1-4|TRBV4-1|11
CASSQDQKLFF
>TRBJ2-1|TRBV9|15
CASSPRDASYNEQFF
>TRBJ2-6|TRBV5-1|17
CASSLRRGVSGANVLTF
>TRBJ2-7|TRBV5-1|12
CASSLSREEQYF
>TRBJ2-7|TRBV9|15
CASSVLAEGSREQYF
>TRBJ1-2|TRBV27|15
CASSLFGAASYGYTF
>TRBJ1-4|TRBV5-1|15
CASSPGQATNEKLFF
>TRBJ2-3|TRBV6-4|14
CASSQEASTDTQYF
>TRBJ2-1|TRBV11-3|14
CASSFTGSYNEQFF
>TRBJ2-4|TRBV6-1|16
CASSELAEGAKNIQYF
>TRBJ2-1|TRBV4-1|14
CASSQDKLADEQFF
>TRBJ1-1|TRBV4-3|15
CASSQDAGLDTEAFF
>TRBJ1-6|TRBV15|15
CATSRRDSLNSPLHF
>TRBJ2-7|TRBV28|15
CASRIGGQGDHEQYF
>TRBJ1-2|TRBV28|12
CASGRWSDGYTF
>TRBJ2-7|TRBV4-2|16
CASSPSAGPSSYEQYF
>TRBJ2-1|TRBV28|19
CASSLPALGTSGSRNEQFF
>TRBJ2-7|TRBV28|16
CASSLRPGQGIYEQYF
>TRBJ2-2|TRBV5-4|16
CASSSLAGSNTGELFF
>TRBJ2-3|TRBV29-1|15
CSVGLAGGPTDTQYF
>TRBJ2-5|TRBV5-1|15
CASSLDRAYDETQYF
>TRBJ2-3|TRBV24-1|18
CATSDFRRLAGDADTQYF
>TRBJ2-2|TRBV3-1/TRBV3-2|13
CASSQVVTGELFF
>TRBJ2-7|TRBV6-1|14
CASSEARAGYEQYF
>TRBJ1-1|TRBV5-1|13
CASSLDRGTEAFF
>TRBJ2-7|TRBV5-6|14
CASSSGTHSYEQYF
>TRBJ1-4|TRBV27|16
CASSSFRGLTNEKLFF
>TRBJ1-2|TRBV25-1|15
CASGGTGGSNYGYTF
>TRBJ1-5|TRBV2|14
CASWGQPHLEPQHF
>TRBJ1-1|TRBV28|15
CASRLMTGLDTEAFF
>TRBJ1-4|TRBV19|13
CASSKRSTEKLFF
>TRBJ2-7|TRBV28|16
CASSSPGGATSYEQYF
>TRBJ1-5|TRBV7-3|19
CASSLKCRELTTGNQPQHF
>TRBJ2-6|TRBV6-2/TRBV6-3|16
CASSYSFNSGANVLTF
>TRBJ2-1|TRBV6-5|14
CASRPHDRGGEQFF
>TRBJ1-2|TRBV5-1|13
CASSLGQVYGYTF
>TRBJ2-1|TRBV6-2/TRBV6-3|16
CASSHYASGSKNEQFF
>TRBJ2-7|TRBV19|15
CASSPRGGRIYEQYF
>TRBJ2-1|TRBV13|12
CASSFRGDEQFF
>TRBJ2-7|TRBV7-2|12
CASTRDSYEQYF
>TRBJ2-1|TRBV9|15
CASSVGTSFYNEQFF
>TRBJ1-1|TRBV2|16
CASKPGQGSVGPEAFF
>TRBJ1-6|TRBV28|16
CASSPLGTGDNSPLHF
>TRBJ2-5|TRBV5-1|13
CASSGTSLETQYF
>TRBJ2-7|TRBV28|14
CASSFIGTSYEQYF
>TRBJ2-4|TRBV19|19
CASSLGLIGRDRVKNIQYF
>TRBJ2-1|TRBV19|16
CASSLHRPDRGNEQFF
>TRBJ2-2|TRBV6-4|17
CASRSWDLVLDTGELFF
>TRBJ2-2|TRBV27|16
CASRTPFRGSTGELFF
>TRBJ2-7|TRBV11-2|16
CASSFGEGQGAYEQYF
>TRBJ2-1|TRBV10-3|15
CAINTGQAVNNEQFF
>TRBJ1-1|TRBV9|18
CASSDPLVGTGGNTEAFF